One sample yielded the 5 T cell receptor beta chains listed below, sequenced in a study of human T cells and chemical hapten exposure. TCRdb re-derived calls from the RACE reads in MiXCR, one entry per CDR3 protein. The profile covers a few hundred thousand distinct CDR3 sequences, with about 6.3% appearing a single time and roughly 5.4% taken by the ten largest. Indicated time point: patch test 2, 6 weeks after DPC sensitization. The treatment: therapeutic diphenylcyclopropenone sensitization with weekly scalp DPC. The sequenced sample was whole blood, obtained in connection with sensitization to the hapten diphenylcyclopropenone (DPC). The receptors derive from a woman aged 18-35 years with alopecia areata. Some clones in this sample may be carry-over from other donors' samples.

This clonotype occurred many times. The chain uses TRBV7-9 and TRBJ1-6, with TRBD1 matching over 8 bases. Trimming at V came to 0 bases and at J to 6 bases, leaving 4 bases not matched to a gene. Germline V gene lookup returns CDR1 SEHNR and CDR2 FQNEAQ (reference sequence). The CDR3 extends over 16 amino acids. CDR3 sequence: CASSLAPGGSNSPLHF. The CDR3 region has the DNA TGTGCCAGCAGCTTAGCGCCAGGGGGCTCTAATTCACCCCTCCACTTT. The entire variable domain, with the rest obtained from reference TRBV7-9 and TRBJ1-6, is as follows: DTGVSQNPRHKITKRGQNVTFRCDPISEHNRLYWYRQTLGQGPEFLTYFQNEAQLEKSRLLSDRFSAERPKGSFSTLEIQRTEQGDSAMYLCASSLAPGGSNSPLHFGNGTRLTVT.

This clonotype was observed a few times. V is TRBV28 and J is TRBJ2-7; 8 bases fit TRBD1. The length of the CDR3 is 15 residues. Germline CDR1 is MDHEN and CDR2 is SYDVKM. Germline trimming cut 4 bases from V and 0 bases from J; bases unmatched to any gene: 5. The chain's CDR3 is CASSSTGTGSYEQYF. In DNA, the CDR3 is TGTGCCAGCAGTTCAACCGGGACAGGCTCCTACGAGCAGTACTTC.

Many counts were recorded for this clonotype. The chain combines TRBV6-2 or TRBV6-3 with TRBJ1-3, with D perhaps matching TRBD1 (6 bases). The CDR3 runs to 14 residues. Germline loops: CDR1 MNHEY, CDR2 SVGEGT. Trimming removed 4 bases from V and 0 bases from J, with 7 bases in between. CDR3 bases: TGTGCCAGCAGTTGGACAGACTCTGGAAACACCATATATTTT. The encoded protein is CASSWTDSGNTIYF.

The sample holds many counts of this clonotype. V gene TRBV12-3 or TRBV12-4 combines with J gene TRBJ1-1; no definite D call. This CDR3 has 14 residues. V lost 3 bases, J lost 3 bases, and 11 bases lay in between. The CDR3 region is CASSLRRWDTEAFF. The CDR3 DNA is TGTGCCAGCAGTTTGCGGAGGTGGGACACTGAAGCTTTCTTT.

This clonotype was seen many times. The V gene is TRBV20-1, the J gene TRBJ2-7; the D gene is possibly TRBD1 (6 bases). The germline V gene encodes CDR1 DFQATT and CDR2 SNEGSKA (reference sequence). CDR3 length equals 15 residues. Trimming stripped 2 bases from V and 6 bases from J, with 20 bases between. The CDR3 coding sequence is TGCAGTGCTAGACCCCGCGGGCAGGGGACGGGCGAGCAGTACTTC. Protein product: CSARPRGQGTGEQYF.